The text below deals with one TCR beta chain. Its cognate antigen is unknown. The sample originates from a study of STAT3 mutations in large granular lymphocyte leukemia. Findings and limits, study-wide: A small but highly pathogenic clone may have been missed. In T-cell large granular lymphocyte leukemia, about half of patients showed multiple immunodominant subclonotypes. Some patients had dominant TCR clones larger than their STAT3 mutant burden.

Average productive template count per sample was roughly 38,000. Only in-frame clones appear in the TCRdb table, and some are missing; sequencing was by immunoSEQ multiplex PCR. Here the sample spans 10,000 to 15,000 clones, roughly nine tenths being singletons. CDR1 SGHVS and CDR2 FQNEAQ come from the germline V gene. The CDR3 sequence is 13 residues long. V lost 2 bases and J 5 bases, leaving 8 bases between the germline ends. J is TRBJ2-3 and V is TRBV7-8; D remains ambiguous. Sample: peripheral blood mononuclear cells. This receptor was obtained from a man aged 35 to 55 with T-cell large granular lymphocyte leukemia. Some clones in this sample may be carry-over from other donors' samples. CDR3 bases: TGTGCCAGCAGCTTATACTTGGAAGATACGCAGTATTTT. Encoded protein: CASSLYLEDTQYF.